What follows are 3 T cell receptor beta chains derived from one specimen sequenced in a study of Ad26.COV2.S vaccination and SARS-CoV-2 variants. Indicated treatment: some 20 received Ad26.COV2.S at low or high dose, single or two shots; about 5 received placebo; per-sample allocation not given. The samples were gathered on day 63 after the first injection of vaccine or placebo. Here immunoSEQ multiplex PCR was the method, and the copy in TCRdb shows in-frame clones only, minus some. This table holds around 300,000 clones, 90% found once. The material was peripheral blood, obtained in a trial of Ad26.COV2.S vaccine versus placebo. The receptors come from a person aged 18 to 65 who received the Ad26.COV2.S COVID-19 vaccine or a placebo.

The chain uses TRBV24-1 and TRBJ2-2; 8 bases match TRBD2. CDR3 size: 16 residues. Germline V gene lookup returns CDR1 KGHDR and CDR2 SFDVKD. Trimming removed 5 bases from V and 5 bases from J; junction bases left unmatched: 9. CDR3 residues: CATSAASGRGTGELFF. CDR3 nucleotide sequence: TGTGCCACCAGTGCGGCCAGCGGGAGAGGGACCGGGGAGCTGTTTTTT.

The chain links TRBV6-4 to TRBJ2-2; D call uncertain. V lost 0 bases and J lost 3, with 5 bases in between. The germline V gene encodes CDR1 MRHNA and CDR2 SNTAGT. There are 14 residues in the CDR3. This chain's CDR3 is CASSDSEDTGELFF. As DNA, the CDR3 is TGTGCCAGCAGTGACTCCGAGGACACCGGGGAGCTGTTTTTT.

The chain recombines TRBV7-9 with TRBJ1-2; no clear D. Germline-derived CDR1 and CDR2 are SEHNR and FQNEAQ (reference sequence). The germline V and J ends were trimmed by 2 bases and 2 bases, with 9 bases remaining between them. This CDR3 has 14 residues. This chain's CDR3 is CASSLSQANYGYTF. DNA for the CDR3: TGTGCCAGCAGCTTATCCCAGGCAAACTATGGCTACACCTTC.